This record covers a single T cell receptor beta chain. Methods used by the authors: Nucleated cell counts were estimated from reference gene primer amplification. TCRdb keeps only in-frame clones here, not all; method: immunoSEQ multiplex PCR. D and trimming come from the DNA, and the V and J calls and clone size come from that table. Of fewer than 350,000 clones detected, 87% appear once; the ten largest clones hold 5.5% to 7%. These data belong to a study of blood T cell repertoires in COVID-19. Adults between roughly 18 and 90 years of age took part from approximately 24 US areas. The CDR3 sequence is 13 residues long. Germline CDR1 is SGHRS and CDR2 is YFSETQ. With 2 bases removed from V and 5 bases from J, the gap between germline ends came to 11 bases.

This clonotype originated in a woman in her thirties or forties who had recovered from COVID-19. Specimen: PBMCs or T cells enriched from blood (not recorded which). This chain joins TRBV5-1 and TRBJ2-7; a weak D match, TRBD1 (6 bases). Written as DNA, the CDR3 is TGCGCCAGCAGCTTTCAGGGGTCGGACGAGCAGTACTTC. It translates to CASSFQGSDEQYF.